This TCR beta chain stems from a study of a mutant IDH1 vaccine in newly diagnosed glioma. Overall study: Patients previously underwent radiotherapy, temozolomide, or both, and most underwent both. Study-wide points: Among patients, nearly 95% showed immune responses induced by the vaccine.

Trimming removed 5 bases at V and 3 bases at J, with 17 bases between. The CDR3 runs to 15 residues. Germline assignment: CDR1 KGHSH and CDR2 LQKENI. As to time point: baseline, week 1 (first vaccination visit). The treatment is: pre-vaccination baseline after standard-of-care therapy. Each donor presented with a new WHO grade 3 or 4 astrocytoma that tested IDH1-mutant and showed ATRX loss. A word on this clone: Its antigen is unknown.

Measured with immunoSEQ multiplex PCR; TCRdb has only the in-frame clones, and not every one. Seen here are tens of thousands of clones, more than 80% observed once, and the top ten hold about 19%. Sequencing was performed on PBMCs, taken from a glioma patient treated with radiotherapy, temozolomide or both. This receptor was identified in a man aged 18-30 years with glioma. J is TRBJ2-7 and V is TRBV18, with a weak D call TRBD1 (6 bases). The CDR3 protein is CASSTYRDTLYEQYF. The CDR3, as DNA: TGTGCCAGCTCAACTTACCGGGACACCCTCTACGAGCAGTACTTC.